This T cell receptor (beta chain) was sequenced in a study of T-cell reconstitution after alpha-beta-depleted transplantation in children (TCRdb year 2016). Some background on the complete study: Using TCR repertoire profiling, the study followed T-cell immune reconstitution in a quantitative way in children after TCRalphabeta/CD19-depleted allogeneic hematopoietic cell transplantation. Beyond this particular receptor, the publication reports: Over the following months the frequencies of hyperexpanded clones went down, and after one year T-cell counts and TCRbeta diversity were mostly credited to newly produced T cells. About two months after transplant, the apparently early recovery of alphabetaT-cell counts reportedly depended on just several hundred clones that had expanded rapidly and came from non-depleted graft cells. In some patients, the high TCRbeta diversity seen at day 60 was put down to recipient T cells and intrathymic progenitors that had survived conditioning.

The sample holds many counts of this clonotype. The antigen it recognizes is unknown. Base qualities were left out, and no much larger clone turns up one base away. The sample's treatment or condition label, decoded: allogeneic hematopoietic cell transplantation with graft depleted of TCRalphabeta T cells and CD19 B cells. The children who served as transplant recipients had been given grafts of TCRalphabeta/CD19-depleted allogeneic hematopoietic cells. As encoded in the germline V gene, CDR1 is MDHEN while CDR2 is SYDVKM. There are 15 amino acids in the CDR3, from cysteine to phenylalanine inclusive. This entry keeps only the CDR3 DNA: 45 bases, framed from base 1. After removal of 7 bases from V and 5 bases from J, the junction retains 8 bases not matched to a gene. The method behind the library was PCR. The sequencing machine was an Illumina HiSeq 2500. Molecular barcoding was employed in the preparation of TCR libraries, with unique molecular identifiers being used to normalize TCRbeta repertoire quantification. TCRdb reprocessed the public reads (quality trimming at Q25 with fastp, clone calling with MiXCR) and kept in-frame beta chains. Entries that share a CDR3 protein sequence are merged under the most common genes and DNA. The sample includes about 980,000 distinct CDR3 sequences, with 25% to 30% observed a single time. Of the sample, around 30% falls within the top ten clones.

This receptor was taken from a boy younger than two who had a stem cell transplant for SCID, so the T cells may come from the graft donor. The chain employs TRBV28 and TRBJ2-1, with 10 central nucleotides matching TRBD2. The material was PBMCs, mostly from graft donor cells, obtained 360 days after TCRalphabeta/CD19-depleted stem cell transplant. This receptor carries the CDR3 CASTPSGGVDNEQFF. The DNA sequence follows: TGTGCCAGCACCCCTAGCGGGGGAGTAGACAATGAGCAGTTCTTC. With the rest looked up from the reference TRBV28 and TRBJ2-1 genes rather than sequenced, the full variable domain is DVKVTQSSRYLVKRTGEKVFLECVQDMDHENMFWYRQDPGLGLRLIYFSYDVKMKEKGDIPEGYSVSREKKERFSLILESASTNQTSMYLCASTPSGGVDNEQFFGPGTRLTVL.